The rows below give T cell receptor beta chains drawn from one sample of a study of blood T cell repertoires in COVID-19. The table came from immunoSEQ multiplex PCR; TCRdb's copy has only in-frame clones and leaves some out. The data show some 260,000 clones, with roughly 85% seen just once and 3% to 3.5% held by the top ten. The specimen was peripheral blood. The source is a young man with active or convalescent COVID-19. The CDR3 runs from the conserved cysteine through the conserved F or W. Fields, in order: D gene, J gene, clone size, V gene, CDR3 protein, CDR3 DNA. D genes are given only for firm matches. A clone size is listed for some rows: how often the clone was seen (once, few, many), or a class if it is expanded.

d_call: TRBD2
j_call: TRBJ2-7
clone_size: .
v_call: TRBV28
cdr3_aa: CASSIVLMTSGFYEQYF
cdr3_nt: TGTGCCAGCAGTATCGTGTTGATGACTAGCGGATTCTACGAGCAGTACTTC

d_call: .
j_call: TRBJ2-5
clone_size: .
v_call: TRBV9
cdr3_aa: CASSHTNEPGLVQETQYF
cdr3_nt: TGTGCCAGCAGCCACACCAATGAGCCGGGACTGGTGCAAGAGACCCAGTACTTC

d_call: .
j_call: TRBJ2-1
clone_size: .
v_call: TRBV4-1
cdr3_aa: CASSQGRSQGVYNEQFF
cdr3_nt: TGCGCCAGCAGCCAAGGCAGGTCACAGGGCGTTTACAATGAGCAGTTCTTC

d_call: .
j_call: TRBJ1-5
clone_size: .
v_call: TRBV18
cdr3_aa: CASSPAGGNQPQHF
cdr3_nt: TGTGCCAGCTCGCCGGCGGGGGGCAATCAGCCCCAGCATTTT

d_call: .
j_call: TRBJ2-1
clone_size: .
v_call: TRBV6-2/TRBV6-3
cdr3_aa: CASSYAFSGEQFF
cdr3_nt: TGTGCCAGCAGTTATGCTTTTAGCGGTGAGCAGTTCTTC

d_call: .
j_call: TRBJ1-2
clone_size: .
v_call: TRBV28
cdr3_aa: CASSRTPYYGYTF
cdr3_nt: TGTGCCAGCAGTCGGACACCGTACTATGGCTACACCTTC

d_call: .
j_call: TRBJ2-5
clone_size: .
v_call: TRBV21-1
cdr3_aa: CASSNGVAEETQYF
cdr3_nt: TGTGCCAGCAGCAACGGGGTAGCGGAAGAGACCCAGTACTTC

d_call: .
j_call: TRBJ2-5
clone_size: .
v_call: TRBV5-4
cdr3_aa: CASSSPRETQYF
cdr3_nt: TGTGCCAGCAGCTCCCCCCGGGAGACCCAGTACTTC

d_call: .
j_call: TRBJ1-6
clone_size: .
v_call: TRBV27
cdr3_aa: CASSKTGSSNSPLHF
cdr3_nt: TGTGCCAGCAGTAAGACCGGGTCAAGCAATTCACCCCTCCACTTT

d_call: TRBD1
j_call: TRBJ1-1
clone_size: few
v_call: TRBV6-2/TRBV6-3
cdr3_aa: CASSYRTGQGRVNTEAFF
cdr3_nt: TGTGCCAGCAGTTATAGGACGGGACAGGGTCGGGTGAACACTGAAGCTTTCTTT

d_call: TRBD2
j_call: TRBJ2-1
clone_size: .
v_call: TRBV9
cdr3_aa: CASSDSAGEALVNEQFF
cdr3_nt: TGTGCCAGCAGCGATTCAGCGGGAGAGGCTCTCGTCAATGAGCAGTTCTTC

d_call: TRBD2
j_call: TRBJ2-5
clone_size: .
v_call: TRBV6-2/TRBV6-3
cdr3_aa: CASRPGLAGVETQYF
cdr3_nt: TGTGCCAGCAGACCTGGACTAGCGGGAGTTGAGACCCAGTACTTC

d_call: TRBD2
j_call: TRBJ2-3
clone_size: .
v_call: TRBV4-3
cdr3_aa: CASSPRLAGGPAQYF
cdr3_nt: TGCGCCAGCAGCCCGAGACTAGCGGGGGGGCCGGCGCAGTATTTT

d_call: .
j_call: TRBJ2-7
clone_size: many
v_call: TRBV10-3
cdr3_aa: CAISDTGLEQYF
cdr3_nt: TGTGCCATCAGTGATACAGGCCTCGAGCAGTACTTC

d_call: .
j_call: TRBJ1-6
clone_size: .
v_call: TRBV27
cdr3_aa: CASSFGFMGSPLHF
cdr3_nt: TGTGCCAGCAGTTTCGGGTTCATGGGTTCACCCCTCCACTTT

d_call: .
j_call: TRBJ2-2
clone_size: .
v_call: TRBV5-1
cdr3_aa: CASSLIPGVDTGELFF
cdr3_nt: TGCGCCAGCAGCTTGATTCCCGGGGTGGACACCGGGGAGCTGTTTTTT

d_call: TRBD2
j_call: TRBJ2-7
clone_size: .
v_call: TRBV7-2
cdr3_aa: CASSTYGTTVEQYF
cdr3_nt: TGTGCCAGCAGCACTTACGGGACTACCGTCGAGCAGTACTTC

d_call: .
j_call: TRBJ1-3
clone_size: .
v_call: TRBV21-1
cdr3_aa: CASSNKRRACSGNTIYF
cdr3_nt: TGTGCCAGCAGCAATAAAAGGAGGGCCTGTTCTGGAAACACCATATATTTT

d_call: TRBD1
j_call: TRBJ1-5
clone_size: .
v_call: TRBV7-9
cdr3_aa: CASSSQGAGQPQHF
cdr3_nt: TGTGCCAGCAGCTCACAGGGGGCCGGGCAGCCCCAGCATTTT

d_call: .
j_call: TRBJ1-6
clone_size: .
v_call: TRBV11-1
cdr3_aa: CASSRTVRSDISPLHF
cdr3_nt: TGTGCCAGCAGCCGGACAGTGCGATCGGATATTTCGCCCCTCCACTTT

d_call: .
j_call: TRBJ1-6
clone_size: .
v_call: TRBV4-1
cdr3_aa: CASSQDVRGGNSPLHF
cdr3_nt: TGCGCCAGCAGCCAAGATGTACGGGGGGGGAATTCACCCCTCCACTTT

d_call: .
j_call: TRBJ1-4
clone_size: few
v_call: TRBV5-6
cdr3_aa: CASNVAGINEKLFF
cdr3_nt: TGTGCCAGCAACGTCGCAGGGATTAATGAAAAACTGTTTTTT